This T cell receptor (beta chain) stems from a study of blood T cell repertoires in COVID-19. Whole-study context: The origin of the acute and convalescent COVID-19 samples was the United States, Italy and Spain.

Produced via immunoSEQ multiplex PCR; TCRdb's table is partial and in-frame only. The table has nearly 35,000 clones, 85% to 95% seen once. Germline-derived CDR1 and CDR2 are WSHSY and SAAADI. This CDR3 has 15 residues. V was trimmed by 3 bases and J by 1 base, leaving 10 bases between them. The sample consisted of peripheral blood. This clonotype originated in a human donor in a cohort sampled during active COVID-19. This rearrangement joins TRBV10-2 to TRBJ2-1; the D gene is possibly TRBD1 (6 bases). This CDR3 reads CASSEAGVSYNEQFF. As DNA, the CDR3 is TGCGCCAGCAGTGAAGCAGGGGTGTCCTACAATGAGCAGTTCTTC.